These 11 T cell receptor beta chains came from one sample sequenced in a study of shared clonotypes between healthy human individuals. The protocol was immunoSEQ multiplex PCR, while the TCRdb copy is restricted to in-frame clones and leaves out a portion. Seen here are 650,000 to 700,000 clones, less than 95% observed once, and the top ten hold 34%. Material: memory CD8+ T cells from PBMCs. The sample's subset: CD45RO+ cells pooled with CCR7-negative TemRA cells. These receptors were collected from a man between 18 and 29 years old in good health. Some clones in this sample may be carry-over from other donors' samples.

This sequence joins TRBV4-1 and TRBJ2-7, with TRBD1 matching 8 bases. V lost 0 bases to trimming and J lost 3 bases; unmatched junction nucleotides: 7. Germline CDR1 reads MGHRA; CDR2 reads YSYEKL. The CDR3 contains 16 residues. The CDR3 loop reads CASSQDGAGGFYEQYF. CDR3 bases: TGCGCCAGCAGCCAAGATGGGGCAGGGGGCTTCTACGAGCAGTACTTC.

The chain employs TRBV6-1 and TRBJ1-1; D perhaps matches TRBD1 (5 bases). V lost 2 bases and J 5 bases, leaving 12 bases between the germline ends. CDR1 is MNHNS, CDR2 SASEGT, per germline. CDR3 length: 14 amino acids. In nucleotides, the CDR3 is TGTGCCAGCAGTGAAAATTGGGGGACTACTGAAGCTTTCTTT. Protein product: CASSENWGTTEAFF.

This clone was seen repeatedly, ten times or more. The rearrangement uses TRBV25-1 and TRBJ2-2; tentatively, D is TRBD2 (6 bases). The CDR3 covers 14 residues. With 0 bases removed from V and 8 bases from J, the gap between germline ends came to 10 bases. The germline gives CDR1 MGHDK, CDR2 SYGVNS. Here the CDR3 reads CASSEYGRIGELFF. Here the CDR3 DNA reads TGTGCCAGCAGTGAATACGGGAGAATAGGGGAGCTGTTTTTT.

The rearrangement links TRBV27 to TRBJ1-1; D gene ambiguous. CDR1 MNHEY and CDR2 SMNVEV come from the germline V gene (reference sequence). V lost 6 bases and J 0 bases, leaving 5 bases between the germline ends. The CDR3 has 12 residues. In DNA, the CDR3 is TGTGCCAGCAGAACTGTGAACACTGAAGCTTTCTTT. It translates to CASRTVNTEAFF.

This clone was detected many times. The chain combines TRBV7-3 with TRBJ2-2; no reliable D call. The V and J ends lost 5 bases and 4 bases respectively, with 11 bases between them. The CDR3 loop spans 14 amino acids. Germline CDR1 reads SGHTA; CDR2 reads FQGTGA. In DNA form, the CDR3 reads TGTGCCAGCAGCGTCGGCGGACCCACCGGGGAGCTGTTTTTT. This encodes CASSVGGPTGELFF.

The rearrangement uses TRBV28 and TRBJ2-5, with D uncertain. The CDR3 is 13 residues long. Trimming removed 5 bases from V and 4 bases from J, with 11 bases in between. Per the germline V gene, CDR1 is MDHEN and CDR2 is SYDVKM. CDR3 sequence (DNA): TGTGCCAGCAGTGCCCGGACGGGAGAGACCCAGTACTTC. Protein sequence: CASSARTGETQYF.

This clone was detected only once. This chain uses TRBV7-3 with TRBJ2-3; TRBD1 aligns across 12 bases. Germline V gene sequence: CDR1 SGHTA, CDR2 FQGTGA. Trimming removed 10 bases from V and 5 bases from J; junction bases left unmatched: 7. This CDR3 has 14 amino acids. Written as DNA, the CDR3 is TGTGCCACTTCGGGGACAGGGGGCCTAGATACGCAGTATTTT. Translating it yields CATSGTGGLDTQYF.

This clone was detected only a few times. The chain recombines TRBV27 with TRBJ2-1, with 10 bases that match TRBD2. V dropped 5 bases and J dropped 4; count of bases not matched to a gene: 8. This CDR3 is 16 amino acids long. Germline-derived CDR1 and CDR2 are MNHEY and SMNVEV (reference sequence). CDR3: CASSRGGLATYNEQFF. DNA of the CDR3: TGTGCCAGCAGTAGAGGGGGACTAGCGACTTACAATGAGCAGTTCTTC.

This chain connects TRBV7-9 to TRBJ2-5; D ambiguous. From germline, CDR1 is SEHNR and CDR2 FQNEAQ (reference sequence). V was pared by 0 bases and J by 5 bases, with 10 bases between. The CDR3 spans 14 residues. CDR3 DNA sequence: TGTGCCAGCAGCTTAGCAGACCCAAGGGAGACCCAGTACTTC. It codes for CASSLADPRETQYF.

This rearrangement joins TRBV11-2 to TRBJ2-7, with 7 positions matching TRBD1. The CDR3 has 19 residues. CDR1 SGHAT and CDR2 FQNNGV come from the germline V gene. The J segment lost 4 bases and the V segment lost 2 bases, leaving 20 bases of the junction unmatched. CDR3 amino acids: CASSLFPVEDRPPWYEQYF. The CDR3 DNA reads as TGTGCCAGCAGCTTATTCCCAGTTGAGGACAGGCCGCCATGGTACGAGCAGTACTTC. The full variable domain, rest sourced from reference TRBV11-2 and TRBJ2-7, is EAGVAQSPRYKIIEKRQSVAFWCNPISGHATLYWYQQILGQGPKLLIQFQNNGVVDDSQLPKDRFSAERLKGVDSTLKIQPAKLEDSAVYLCASSLFPVEDRPPWYEQYFGPGTRLTVT.

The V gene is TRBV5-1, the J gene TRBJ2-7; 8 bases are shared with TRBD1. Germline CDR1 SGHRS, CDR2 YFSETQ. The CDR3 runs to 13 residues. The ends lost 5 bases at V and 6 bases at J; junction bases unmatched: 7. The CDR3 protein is CASRPPGQVEQYF. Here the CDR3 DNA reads TGCGCCAGCAGACCACCGGGACAGGTCGAGCAGTACTTC.